Listed below are T cell receptor beta chains from one sample, sequenced in a study of early T cells in non-severe SARS-CoV-2 infection. TCRdb reprocessed the 5' RACE reads via MiXCR and lists one record per CDR3 protein. The data show some 49,000 distinct CDR3 sequences, with roughly 8% seen just once and about 4.2% held by the top ten. Input material: whole blood. The receptors stem from an adult who was a healthcare worker with PCR-confirmed SARS-CoV-2 infection or an uninfected control (not recorded which). Each CDR3 is given with its conserved first and last residue. A D gene is named only where the DNA matches it firmly. Clone size, where shown, is once, few, many, or a class for clones that have expanded.

size: many
J: TRBJ1-2
V: TRBV18
D: TRBD1
DNA: TGTGCCAGCTCACCCACGTTGTCCCAAGGGGGACAGGGGGCAGAAGGCTACACCTTC
CDR3: CASSPTLSQGGQGAEGYTF

size: many
J: TRBJ1-2
V: TRBV4-1
D: TRBD1
DNA: TGCGCCAGCAGCCAACACAGGGGGCCCGGCTACACCTTC
CDR3: CASSQHRGPGYTF

size: many
J: TRBJ2-7
V: TRBV29-1
D: TRBD1
DNA: TGCAGCGTTGGGGACAGATACGAGCAGTACTTC
CDR3: CSVGDRYEQYF

size: many
J: TRBJ2-1
V: TRBV5-4
D: NA
DNA: TGTGCCAGCAGCTTAGAGGGGCGGGAGCAGTTCTTC
CDR3: CASSLEGREQFF

size: few
J: TRBJ2-1
V: TRBV20-1
D: NA
DNA: TGCAGTGCCAAGATCGTGGGTGAGCAGTTCTTC
CDR3: CSAKIVGEQFF

size: NA
J: TRBJ2-1
V: TRBV11-2
D: TRBD2
DNA: TGTGCCAGCCGCGGGGGGGCCAATGAGCAGTTCTTC
CDR3: CASRGGANEQFF

size: many
J: TRBJ2-3
V: TRBV11-2
D: NA
DNA: TGTGCCAGCAGTCCCGATGGAGATACGCAGTATTTT
CDR3: CASSPDGDTQYF

size: few
J: TRBJ2-7
V: TRBV27
D: TRBD1
DNA: TGTGCCAGCAGCGAGAGGGACAGAAGGACGGACGAGCAGTACTTC
CDR3: CASSERDRRTDEQYF

size: few
J: TRBJ1-2
V: TRBV12-3/TRBV12-4
D: NA
DNA: TGTGCCAGCAGTCCCCGGGCGGCAGGATTCGCACCAAGTGGCTACACCTTC
CDR3: CASSPRAAGFAPSGYTF

size: many
J: TRBJ2-7
V: TRBV9
D: NA
DNA: TGTGCCAGCAGCGCCCACGGGGGCGGAATCTACGAGCAGTACTTC
CDR3: CASSAHGGGIYEQYF

size: NA
J: TRBJ2-4
V: TRBV5-1
D: NA
DNA: TGCGCCAGCAGCTTCCGGGACGGTGACATTCAGTACTTC
CDR3: CASSFRDGDIQYF

size: NA
J: TRBJ1-5
V: TRBV5-1
D: TRBD1
DNA: TGCGCCAGCAGCTTGGGACCAGGGGGTGATCAGCCCCAGCATTTT
CDR3: CASSLGPGGDQPQHF

size: NA
J: TRBJ2-1
V: TRBV6-2/TRBV6-3
D: TRBD1
DNA: TGTGCCAGCAGTTACGACAGGGGTAGCGGTGAGCAGTTCTTC
CDR3: CASSYDRGSGEQFF

size: few
J: TRBJ1-4
V: TRBV4-1
D: NA
DNA: TGCGCCAGCAGCCAGCTGACGGAGGGGTATGAAAAACTGTTTTTT
CDR3: CASSQLTEGYEKLFF

size: few
J: TRBJ2-5
V: TRBV29-1
D: NA
DNA: TGCAGCGTGGAAAGGGGAGAAACGTCTCAAGAGACCCAGTACTTC
CDR3: CSVERGETSQETQYF

size: many
J: TRBJ2-7
V: TRBV5-6
D: TRBD2
DNA: TGTGCCAGCAGCTGGGGGGGTGTCGGTGAGCAGTACTTC
CDR3: CASSWGGVGEQYF

size: many
J: TRBJ2-5
V: TRBV7-9
D: TRBD2
DNA: TGTGCCAGCATCAGACTAGCGAGTCAAGAGACCCAGTACTTC
CDR3: CASIRLASQETQYF

size: many
J: TRBJ1-1
V: TRBV20-1
D: NA
DNA: TGCAGTGCTAGATCGACAACTTTGAACACTGAAGCTTTCTTT
CDR3: CSARSTTLNTEAFF

size: few
J: TRBJ1-5
V: TRBV29-1
D: TRBD1
DNA: TGCAGCGTTGCGGACAGGGTGGATCAGCCCCAGCATTTT
CDR3: CSVADRVDQPQHF

size: NA
J: TRBJ2-2
V: TRBV7-2
D: NA
DNA: TGTGCCAGCAGCTTGACAAGGGTTCCGGGCAGGGAGGCCGGGGAGCTGTTTTTT
CDR3: CASSLTRVPGREAGELFF